This TCR beta chain was sequenced in a study of shared clonotypes between healthy human individuals. V gave up 7 bases and J gave up 5 bases; unmatched junction bases: 2. Per germline, CDR1 SGHTS and CDR2 YDEGEE. There are 12 residues in the CDR3. As to this clone: Its antigen is currently unknown.

The assay was immunoSEQ multiplex PCR, and TCRdb's table has in-frame clones only and misses some. The top ten clones hold 0.14% of a sample with 2 million to 3 million clones, approximately 92% of them seen once. Researchers partitioned CD4+ cells into CD45RA+ naive and CD45RA-negative memory subsets. Regarding the study as a whole: For sorted subsets, rarefaction showed incomplete sequencing despite large depth. Naive CD4 clonotypes were shared across a few donors at about 5%. Blood was the sole source, and tissue repertoires probably differ.

Sequencing used naive CD4+ T cells sorted from blood. Subset in this sample: CD45RA+ positively selected. V gene TRBV5-8 combines with J gene TRBJ2-2, with TRBD2 matching 7 bases. The source is a young man in good health. The CDR3 DNA sequence: TGTGCCAGCCGAGCGGGAACCGGGGAGCTGTTTTTT. Amino acid sequence: CASRAGTGELFF.